The 5 T cell receptor beta chains below were found in one sample sequenced in a study of technical replicates of blood from a handful of donors. The method was immunoSEQ multiplex PCR; TCRdb's version includes in-frame clones alone and lacks a portion of them. This table has some 80,000 clones, about 97% appearing once. Sequencing was carried out using T cells isolated from PBMCs. The receptors stem from a human donor in good health.

The sample holds one count of this clone. The chain uses TRBV6-5 and TRBJ1-2; TRBD1 matches 8 bases. The CDR3 is made up of 14 amino acids. Germline CDR1 reads MNHEY; CDR2 reads SVGAGI. V gave up 2 bases and J gave up 6 bases; unmatched junction bases: 5. This CDR3 is CASSYRTGSNGYTF. The CDR3 region has the DNA TGTGCCAGCAGTTACCGGACAGGGTCAAATGGCTACACCTTC.

The CDR3 spells CASSLDAVAYEQYF. CDR3 nucleotide sequence: TGCGCCAGCAGCTTGGACGCGGTCGCCTACGAGCAGTACTTC. This chain joins TRBV5-1 and TRBJ2-7, with D unresolved. The V end was cut by 0 bases, the J end by 2 bases, with 9 bases between. Germline CDR1 is SGHRS and CDR2 is YFSETQ. This CDR3 is 14 amino acids long.

This chain connects TRBV5-1 to TRBJ2-7; perhaps TRBD1 as D (5 bases). Germline lookup yields CDR1 SGHRS and CDR2 YFSETQ. Trimming pared 0 bases from V and 1 base from J, leaving 8 bases between. The length of the CDR3 is 14 residues. CDR3 sequence: CASSLGQSSYEQYF. Here the CDR3 DNA reads TGCGCCAGCAGCTTGGGACAGTCTTCCTACGAGCAGTACTTC.

This sequence joins TRBV4-1 and TRBJ2-7; D is unclear. Between the trimmed V and J ends, which lost 5 bases and 4 bases, there was a span of 9 bases. This CDR3 spans 12 amino acids. The germline V gene has CDR1 MGHRA and CDR2 YSYEKL. The CDR3 DNA reads TGCGCCAGCAGCGGCAGAGGATACGAGCAGTACTTC. Its protein product is CASSGRGYEQYF.

The chain uses TRBV9 and TRBJ1-2; TRBD1 agrees at 10 bases. With V trimmed by 0 bases and J by 7 bases, 3 bases remained unmatched. Germline V gives CDR1 SGDLS, CDR2 YYNGEE. The CDR3 sequence is 14 residues long. The CDR3 here is CASSVGQGAGGYTF. In nucleotides, the CDR3 is TGTGCCAGCAGCGTAGGACAGGGGGCAGGTGGCTACACCTTC.